This passage covers 30 T cell receptor beta chains from one sample sequenced in a study of CD8 T cells in Susac syndrome. The authors reverse transcribed roughly 0.5 to 1 ug RNA with random hexamers. A single record per CDR3 protein comes from TCRdb applying MiXCR to the immunoSEQ multiplex PCR reads. The sample consists of 110,000 to 150,000 distinct CDR3 sequences, under 97% of them appearing once. Material: CD4+ T cells from PBMCs. Receptors originate from a human donor with Susac syndrome.

The chain couples TRBV2 to TRBJ2-1; 7 nucleotides align to TRBD2. This CDR3 is built from 12 residues. V shed 8 bases and J 7 bases; nucleotides not matched to a gene: 5. Germline V gene lookup returns CDR1 SNHLY and CDR2 FYNNEI. The CDR3 region has the DNA TGTGCCAGCTTTCGGCGGGGGAATGAGCAGTTCTTC. Translation: CASFRRGNEQFF.

The gene calls are TRBV9 and TRBJ1-2; the D gene is possibly TRBD1 (6 bases). The germline CDR1 and CDR2 sequences are SGDLS and YYNGEE. The CDR3 contains 15 residues. Trimming pared 4 bases from V and 0 bases from J, leaving 13 bases between. The CDR3 spells CASSYRDITNYGYTF. The CDR3 bases are TGTGCCAGCAGCTACCGGGACATCACTAACTATGGCTACACCTTC.

The chain employs TRBV12-3 or TRBV12-4 and TRBJ2-1; D not resolved. With 7 bases removed from V and 7 bases from J, the gap between germline ends came to 11 bases. The CDR3 spans 12 residues. CDR3 DNA: TGTGCCAGCAAATTATTGGGGAATGAGCAGTTCTTC. Translating gives CASKLLGNEQFF.

The chain joins TRBV9 to TRBJ2-1; D tentatively fits TRBD1 or TRBD2 (6 bases each). Trimming took 1 base from V and 7 from J, leaving 15 bases between them. This CDR3 has 15 amino acids. CDR1 is SGDLS, CDR2 YYNGEE, per germline. CDR3 bases: TGTGCCAGCAGCGTAACGGGGGCTACGCCAAATGAGCAGTTCTTC. This encodes CASSVTGATPNEQFF.

V and J are TRBV25-1 and TRBJ1-6; no clear D. V gave up 2 bases and J gave up 7 bases, with 3 bases separating them. This CDR3 is built from 12 residues. CDR1 and CDR2 (germline): MGHDK, SYGVNS. The CDR3: CASSEGNSPLHF. The CDR3 DNA sequence: TGTGCCAGCAGTGAAGGGAATTCACCCCTCCACTTT.

The V and J genes are TRBV20-1 and TRBJ2-7, with 10 bases that match TRBD1. The V gene's germline CDR1 is DFQATT and CDR2 SNEGSKA (reference sequence). The trim removed 5 bases at V and 3 bases at J, leaving 4 bases unmatched. This CDR3 spans 13 amino acids. The CDR3 region has the DNA TGCAGTGCTGGGGGGACAGGGGACTACGAGCAGTACTTC. The encoded protein is CSAGGTGDYEQYF.

V and J are TRBV24-1 and TRBJ2-2; 11 bases align to TRBD2. The germline gives CDR1 KGHDR, CDR2 SFDVKD. The CDR3 is made up of 17 amino acids. V lost 6 bases to trimming and J lost 1 base; unmatched junction nucleotides: 6. DNA for the CDR3: TGTGCCACCAGTCCCGGGGGGACTAGCGGGAACACCGGGGAGCTGTTTTTT. Protein: CATSPGGTSGNTGELFF.

The chain's CDR3 is CASTRQPNTGELFF. The CDR3 nucleotides are TGTGCCAGTACGCGACAGCCGAACACCGGGGAGCTGTTTTTT. The chain carries TRBV6-4 and TRBJ2-2, with TRBD1 as a possible D gene (5 bases). From germline, CDR1 is MRHNA and CDR2 SNTAGT. This CDR3 is built from 14 residues. Trimming removed 9 bases from V and 0 bases from J, with 11 bases in between.

This clonotype has just one count. This chain uses TRBV20-1 with TRBJ1-3; D call uncertain. The V and J ends lost 1 base and 3 bases respectively, with 19 bases between them. CDR3 size: 17 residues. CDR1 is DFQATT, CDR2 SNEGSKA, per germline (reference sequence). The CDR3 nucleotides read TGCAGTGCTAGAGGGAGTAGGGCGGACCCGGGTGGAAACACCATATATTTT. Its protein product is CSARGSRADPGGNTIYF.

This CDR3 reads CASSQDIGGSYEQFF. The CDR3 coding sequence is TGTGCCAGCAGCCAAGATATCGGCGGGAGCTATGAGCAGTTCTTC. The chain recombines TRBV4-2 with TRBJ2-1; 7 bases agree with TRBD2. Germline lookup yields CDR1 LGHNA and CDR2 YNFKEQ. The CDR3 contains 15 residues. Trimming took 0 bases from V and 8 from J; bases not matched to a gene: 7.

The rearrangement uses TRBV9 and TRBJ2-3; perhaps TRBD2 as D (6 bases). CDR1 and CDR2 (germline): SGDLS, YYNGEE. Trimming shortened V by 4 bases and J by 2 bases, and 14 bases separated the two germline ends. The CDR3 spans 15 residues. The CDR3 reads CASSHGGSTTDTQYF. DNA of the CDR3: TGTGCCAGCAGCCACGGGGGTAGCACCACAGATACGCAGTATTTT.

The V gene is TRBV3-1, the J gene TRBJ2-1; D is undetermined. CDR1 is LGHDT, CDR2 YNNKEL, per germline (reference sequence). The CDR3 runs to 15 residues. V lost 4 bases to trimming and J lost 0 bases, with 10 bases between them. The CDR3 spells CASSPGPISYNEQFF. DNA for the CDR3: TGTGCCAGCAGCCCCGGACCGATCTCCTACAATGAGCAGTTCTTC.

CDR3 DNA sequence: TGCAGCGTGTCTCGACAGGGGGGTACAGATACGCAGTATTTT. It codes for CSVSRQGGTDTQYF. This chain connects TRBV29-1 to TRBJ2-3, with 9 bases aligning to TRBD1. With 6 bases clipped from V and 3 bases from J, the junction kept 7 bases outside the gene matches. The CDR3 is made up of 14 amino acids. Per the germline V gene, CDR1 is SQVTM and CDR2 is ANQGSEA.

The V and J genes are TRBV29-1 and TRBJ2-7; D might be TRBD2 (6 bases). CDR1 is SQVTM, CDR2 ANQGSEA, per germline. This CDR3 region has 12 residues. Deletions cut 4 bases from V and 6 bases from J, with 13 bases between. The CDR3 protein is CSVGSAGIEQYF. CDR3 coding DNA: TGCAGCGTTGGCTCTGCGGGGATCGAGCAGTACTTC.

V usage is TRBV28 and J usage is TRBJ1-5, with D tentatively TRBD1 (6 bases). The germline V and J ends were trimmed by 5 bases and 10 bases, with 12 bases remaining between them. The CDR3 runs to 12 residues. Germline V gene data show CDR1 as MDHEN and CDR2 as SYDVKM. In DNA form, the CDR3 reads TGTGCCAGCAGTACGCAGGGGCTCCCCCAGCATTTT. Its translation is CASSTQGLPQHF.

V and J are TRBV7-2 and TRBJ1-1, with D hard to call. V lost 0 bases to trimming and J lost 10 bases, with 9 bases between them. The germline gives CDR1 SGHTA, CDR2 FQGNSA. This CDR3 spans 12 amino acids. CDR3 nucleotides: TGTGCCAGCAGCTTAGCTCTATGGGGAGCTTTCTTT. It is translated as CASSLALWGAFF.

The CDR3 nucleotides are TGTGCCTGGAGGGTGTGGGTCCAGCCCTTCCATCAGCCCCAGCATTTT. This gives the protein CAWRVWVQPFHQPQHF. The V and J genes are TRBV30 and TRBJ1-5; no clear D gene. CDR1 and CDR2 from the germline V gene are GTSNPN and SVGIG (reference sequence). This CDR3 has 16 residues. Deletions cut 3 bases from V and 5 bases from J, with 20 bases between.

This rearrangement joins TRBV28 to TRBJ1-2, with unresolved D. Trimming cost V 6 bases and J 7 bases, with 15 bases left between them. Per the germline V gene, CDR1 is MDHEN and CDR2 is SYDVKM. The CDR3 is made up of 13 amino acids. This CDR3 is CASRFSVVGGYTF. In DNA, the CDR3 is TGTGCCAGCAGGTTCAGTGTGGTTGGTGGCTACACCTTC.

The rearrangement links TRBV18 to TRBJ1-5; 9 bases map to TRBD1. Trimming cost V 3 bases and J 5 bases; bases outside gene matches: 2. The CDR3 loop spans 14 amino acids. Germline V gives CDR1 KGHSH, CDR2 LQKENI. The CDR3 DNA reads TGTGCCAGCTCACCGGGACAGGGCCATCAGCCCCAGCATTTT. It codes for CASSPGQGHQPQHF.

The chain has TRBV7-2 and TRBJ2-7; no firm D call. Germline CDR1 is SGHTA and CDR2 is FQGNSA. V was cut by 5 bases and J by 0 bases, with 17 bases left in between. The CDR3 is made up of 16 amino acids. CDR3 sequence reads: CASSLRLVTSSYEQYF. CDR3 in DNA: TGTGCCAGCAGCCTCCGGCTAGTGACGAGCTCCTACGAGCAGTACTTC. The entire variable domain, with the rest obtained from reference TRBV7-2 and TRBJ2-7, is as follows: GAGVSQSPSNKVTEKGKDVELRCDPISGHTALYWYRQSLGQGLEFLIYFQGNSAPDKSGLPSDRFSAERTGGSVSTLTIQRTQQEDSAVYLCASSLRLVTSSYEQYFGPGTRLTVT.

This rearrangement joins TRBV29-1 to TRBJ1-3; perhaps TRBD1 as D (6 bases). Looked up from germline, CDR1 is SQVTM and CDR2 is ANQGSEA. This CDR3 is 14 amino acids long. The V and J ends lost 6 bases and 2 bases respectively, with 14 bases between them. CDR3 DNA: TGCAGCGTCCTGACAGGAGGAGCTGGAAACACCATATATTTT. Encoded protein: CSVLTGGAGNTIYF.

The chain uses TRBV20-1 and TRBJ1-1, with TRBD1 matching 8 bases. CDR1 DFQATT and CDR2 SNEGSKA come from the germline V gene (reference sequence). Trimming cost V 5 bases and J 7 bases; bases outside gene matches: 9. This CDR3 contains 13 residues. The CDR3: CSARPDRDYEAFF. CDR3 coding DNA: TGCAGTGCTCGCCCGGACAGGGATTATGAAGCTTTCTTT.

This clonotype was seen just once. The chain uses TRBV2 and TRBJ2-3; D unclear. This CDR3 contains 12 residues. From germline, CDR1 is SNHLY and CDR2 FYNNEI. V shed 1 base and J shed 4 bases, with 3 bases lying between them. The chain's CDR3 is CASSEGADTQYF. The CDR3 DNA reads TGTGCCAGCAGTGAAGGGGCAGATACGCAGTATTTT.

This chain joins TRBV6-2 or TRBV6-3 and TRBJ2-1; 7 bases align to TRBD1. The CDR3 is 15 amino acids. V trimming: 2 bases; J trimming: 3 bases; junction bases outside the gene matches: 4. Germline lookup yields CDR1 MNHEY and CDR2 SVGEGT. The CDR3 here is CASSYGTAFYNEQFF. The DNA for the CDR3 is TGTGCCAGCAGTTACGGGACAGCCTTCTACAATGAGCAGTTCTTC.

The rearrangement joins TRBV18 to TRBJ2-6; no firm D call. The CDR3 consists of 19 residues. V gave up 3 bases and J gave up 0 bases, with 18 bases separating them. CDR1 and CDR2 from the germline V gene are KGHSH and LQKENI. Here the CDR3 DNA reads TGTGCCAGCTCACCGGTGGGAAATTCCAGAGTCTCTGGGGCCAACGTCCTGACTTTC. This sequence encodes CASSPVGNSRVSGANVLTF.

The chain uses TRBV5-1 and TRBJ2-3; 13 bases agree with TRBD2. Trimming removed 0 bases from V and 0 bases from J; junction bases left unmatched: 4. The CDR3 runs 18 residues. Germline V gene data show CDR1 as SGHRS and CDR2 as YFSETQ. The chain's CDR3 is CASSLGTSGRRSTDTQYF. The CDR3 coding sequence is TGCGCCAGCAGCTTGGGGACTAGCGGGAGAAGGAGCACAGATACGCAGTATTTT.

The chain employs TRBV12-3 or TRBV12-4 and TRBJ2-3, with TRBD1 as a possible D gene (5 bases). V was pared by 7 bases and J by 6 bases, with 17 bases between. CDR3 length equals 14 residues. Here the CDR3 DNA reads TGTGCCAGCATCAAAGGGGTCTACGGGGATACGCAGTATTTT. It encodes CASIKGVYGDTQYF.

The chain employs TRBV9 and TRBJ2-7; 9 nucleotides line up with TRBD2. Germline values: CDR1 SGDLS, CDR2 YYNGEE. The CDR3 extends over 16 amino acids. J was trimmed by 0 bases and V by 0 bases; bases with no gene match: 4. This CDR3 is CASSVGGGGASYEQYF. CDR3 bases: TGTGCCAGCAGCGTAGGGGGCGGGGGGGCCTCCTACGAGCAGTACTTC.

The chain joins TRBV7-8 to TRBJ2-5; D is ambiguous. The CDR3 consists of 16 residues. The V gene lost 5 bases and the J gene lost 5 bases, with 21 bases spanning the gap. Germline-derived CDR1 and CDR2 are SGHVS and FQNEAQ. The CDR3 sequence: CASSPLRVGYSETQYF. CDR3 sequence (DNA): TGTGCCAGCAGCCCCCTTCGGGTGGGGTATTCGGAGACCCAGTACTTC. The complete variable domain, with remaining parts taken from reference TRBV7-8 and TRBJ2-5, reads GAGVSQSPRYKVAKRGQDVALRCDPISGHVSLFWYQQALGQGPEFLTYFQNEAQLDKSGLPSDRFFAERPEGSVSTLKIQRTQQEDSAVYLCASSPLRVGYSETQYFGPGTRLLVL.

V gene TRBV7-2 combines with J gene TRBJ2-3; the D gene is possibly TRBD1 (6 bases). Germline CDR1 is SGHTA and CDR2 is FQGNSA. Trimming took off 1 base at V and 6 bases at J, with 14 bases between the two ends. The CDR3 extends over 15 amino acids. CDR3 DNA: TGTGCCAGCAGCTTAGAGACAGGACGATGGGATACGCAGTATTTT. The encoded protein is CASSLETGRWDTQYF.